The count of the clone carrying this TCR beta chain is one. The ends were cut back, 6 bases at V and 4 bases at J, with 12 bases in the middle. This CDR3 contains 13 residues. Germline CDR1 and CDR2: LNHDA and SQIVND (reference sequence). These data originate in a study of technical replicates of blood from a few donors. Libraries were prepared by immunoSEQ multiplex PCR; TCRdb keeps only in-frame clonotypes and omits some of them. Altogether roughly 72,000 clones are present, approximately 96% being singletons, with the ten largest covering roughly 0.3%. This rearrangement joins TRBV19 to TRBJ1-1; the D is unclear. The origin of this receptor is a human donor in good health. Input material: T cells isolated from PBMCs. The CDR3 region has the DNA TGTGCCAGTAGCCCCGCTGTCGGCACTGAAGCTTTCTTT. This gives the protein CASSPAVGTEAFF. The full variable domain, with the rest looked up from reference TRBV19 and TRBJ1-1, is DGGITQSPKYLFRKEGQNVTLSCEQNLNHDAMYWYRQDPGQGLRLIYYSQIVNDFQKGDIAEGYSVSREKKESFPLTVTSAQKNPTAFYLCASSPAVGTEAFFGQGTRLTVV.